This T cell receptor (beta chain) emerged from a study of CD8 T cells in ankylosing spondylitis (dated by TCRdb to 2016 to 2017). Background on the whole study: To find TCR variants linked to disease, the study profiled T cell receptor beta repertoires in ankylosing spondylitis patients and healthy donors. Peripheral blood was sampled, and synovial fluid was additionally collected from ankylosing spondylitis patients. In total, the full study cohort was made up of 110 or so healthy donors and roughly 27 ankylosing spondylitis patients. Overall study outcomes, separate from this receptor: Some of the motif variants had been reported before in the synovial fluid and blood of reactive arthritis patients, a finding that suggests common disease-initiation mechanisms. Blood from ankylosing spondylitis patients appeared to be characterized by a TCR beta motif composed of several highly homologous amino acid variants. In peripheral blood, the disease-linked clones were found at relatively low frequencies and had a CD8+ phenotype. The disease-linked clones were reported to be significantly enriched in matched synovial fluid samples from ankylosing spondylitis patients.

This clonotype was seen repeatedly, ten times or more. Its binding antigen is unknown. Per-nucleotide qualities are absent, and no much larger clonotype sits a single base away. The trim is 5 bases for V and 3 bases for J, with a gap of 17 bases between the germline ends. The CDR3 starts with the cysteine, ends with the phenylalanine, and has 15 residues. The kept DNA is CDR3 alone, 45 bases in frame from the first base. Looking up the germline V gene yields CDR1 SGHTA and CDR2 FQGNSA. These reads were obtained on an Illumina HiSeq 2500. Quantitative 5'-RACE with molecular barcodes was used to prepare TCR beta libraries. As for the authors' bioinformatics: A new computational method based on a probabilistic model of VDJ rearrangement was used to identify disease-linked TCR variants. The public reads were reprocessed in TCRdb via fastp at Q25 and MiXCR, keeping in-frame beta chains. A single entry per CDR3 protein holds the most common genes and DNA from its merged rows. The V and J calls follow TCRdb's processing rather than the paper's. The table for this sample lists around 130,000 distinct CDR3 sequences; roughly 7.3% of them were counted only once. Jointly, the top ten make up more than 10% of the sample.

Material for sequencing was blood, either unsorted or a sorted T cell fraction (not recorded which). The sequence is built from TRBV7-2 and TRBJ2-7; D gene: possibly TRBD2, on 6 matching bases. This TCR was recovered from a male donor with ankylosing spondylitis or in good health (not recorded which). The nucleotide sequence reads TGTGCCAGCAGCCCCGGAGGGGTATATGGCTACGAGCAGTACTTC. Translation gives CASSPGGVYGYEQYF.